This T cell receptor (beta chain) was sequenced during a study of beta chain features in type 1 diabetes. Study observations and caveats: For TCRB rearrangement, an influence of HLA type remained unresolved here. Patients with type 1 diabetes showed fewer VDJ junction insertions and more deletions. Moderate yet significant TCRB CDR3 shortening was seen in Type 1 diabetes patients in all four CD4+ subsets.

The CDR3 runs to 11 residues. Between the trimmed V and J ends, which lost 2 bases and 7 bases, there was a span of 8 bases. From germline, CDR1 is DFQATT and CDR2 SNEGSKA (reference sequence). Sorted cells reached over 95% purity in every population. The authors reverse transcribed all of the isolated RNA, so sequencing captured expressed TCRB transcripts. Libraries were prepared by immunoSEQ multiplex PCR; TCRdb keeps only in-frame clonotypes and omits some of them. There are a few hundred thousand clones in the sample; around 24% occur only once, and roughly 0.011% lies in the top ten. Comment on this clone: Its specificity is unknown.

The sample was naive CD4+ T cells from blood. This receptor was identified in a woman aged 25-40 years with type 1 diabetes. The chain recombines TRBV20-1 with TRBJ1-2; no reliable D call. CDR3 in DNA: TGCAGTGCTAGATCTCCTCGTGGCTACACCTTC. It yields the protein CSARSPRGYTF.